These 15 T cell receptor beta chains came from one sample sequenced in a study of T cell changes during pregnancy in multiple sclerosis. The data were produced by immunoSEQ multiplex PCR, yet TCRdb's version contains in-frame clones alone and is incomplete. The sample yields tens of thousands of clones, roughly 91% seen once. This specimen consisted of CD4+ T cells from peripheral blood mononuclear cells, obtained in the third trimester of pregnancy. These receptors came from a female donor in good health, enrolled as a control in a pregnancy study.

Written as DNA, the CDR3 is TGCGCCAGCAGTCCCTTGAGCGGGGGGGGCGGCGGCGGGGAGCTGTTTTTT. It specifies CASSPLSGGGGGGELFF. The V call is TRBV4-3, the J call TRBJ2-2; 10 bases are a match to TRBD2. CDR1 and CDR2 (germline): LGHNA, YSLEER. J gave up 7 bases and V 6 bases, and 14 bases lay outside the gene matches. The CDR3 runs to 17 residues.

This chain links TRBV29-1 with TRBJ1-2; D might be TRBD1 (6 bases). Trimming left V 7 bases short and J 3 bases short, with 12 bases between. Germline values: CDR1 SQVTM, CDR2 ANQGSEA. This CDR3 comprises 12 residues. The CDR3 sequence: CSAEGGDYGYTF. The CDR3 DNA is TGCAGCGCTGAGGGGGGGGACTATGGCTACACCTTC.

The V gene is TRBV4-3, the J gene TRBJ2-2; D is uncertain. This CDR3 has 15 residues. Germline V gene lookup returns CDR1 LGHNA and CDR2 YSLEER. With 4 bases removed from V and 3 bases from J, the gap between germline ends came to 12 bases. DNA for the CDR3: TGCGCCAGCAGCCCACAGATGGTCGACACCGGGGAGCTGTTTTTT. This gives the protein CASSPQMVDTGELFF.

The chain uses TRBV6-5 and TRBJ2-3, with D maybe TRBD2 (6 bases). Germline V gene lookup returns CDR1 MNHEY and CDR2 SVGAGI. CDR3 size: 12 residues. V was pared by 6 bases and J by 5 bases, with 9 bases between. The CDR3 bases are TGTGCCAGCAGGAGACTAGGAGATACGCAGTATTTT. Its translation: CASRRLGDTQYF.

This sequence joins TRBV7-9 and TRBJ1-1; possibly TRBD1 for D (5 bases). V shed 5 bases and J shed 4 bases, with 8 bases lying between them. This CDR3 has 12 residues. Germline values: CDR1 SEHNR, CDR2 FQNEAQ (reference sequence). The DNA of the CDR3 is TGTGCCAGCAGCCGGGGGGGCACTGAAGCTTTCTTT. Encoded protein: CASSRGGTEAFF.

A remark on this clone: This sample includes further DNA sequences coding for the same CDR3. The rearrangement links TRBV19 to TRBJ1-1; tentative D call: TRBD1 (6 bases). CDR3 length: 14 residues. V gave up 2 bases and J gave up 5 bases, with 12 bases separating them. Germline values: CDR1 LNHDA, CDR2 SQIVND (reference sequence). CDR3 loop: CASSIQGRGTEAFF. The CDR3 nucleotides are TGTGCCAGTAGTATACAGGGGCGGGGGACTGAAGCTTTCTTT.

This clone appeared a single time. The J gene is TRBJ2-7, the V gene TRBV7-3; 9 positions match TRBD1. This CDR3 has 15 residues. V dropped 4 bases and J dropped 1; count of bases not matched to a gene: 5. Germline V gives CDR1 SGHTA, CDR2 FQGTGA. The CDR3 loop reads CASSYAGTGSYEQYF. The CDR3 DNA reads as TGTGCCAGCAGCTACGCCGGGACAGGGTCCTACGAGCAGTACTTC.

The V gene is TRBV5-1, the J gene TRBJ2-7; D gene unclear. Trimming left V 0 bases short and J 3 bases short, with 10 bases between. The CDR3 runs 14 residues. Per germline, CDR1 SGHRS and CDR2 YFSETQ. The DNA for the CDR3 is TGCGCCAGCAGCTTGGAACAGAGCCGCTACGAGCAGTACTTC. It encodes CASSLEQSRYEQYF.

In DNA form, the CDR3 reads TGTGCCAGCAGCTTACGCGCCTCTGGGGCCAACGTCCTGACTTTC. Protein product: CASSLRASGANVLTF. This chain links TRBV7-2 with TRBJ2-6; D is ambiguous. The length of the CDR3 is 15 residues. Looked up from germline, CDR1 is SGHTA and CDR2 is FQGNSA. Trimming pared 2 bases from V and 0 bases from J, leaving 5 bases between.

V gene TRBV5-1 combines with J gene TRBJ1-2, with 7 bases that match TRBD1. Per the germline V gene, CDR1 is SGHRS and CDR2 is YFSETQ. J was trimmed by 4 bases and V by 4 bases; bases with no gene match: 10. CDR3 length: 15 amino acids. The CDR3: CASSPGTETSYGYTF. CDR3 nucleotide sequence: TGCGCCAGCAGCCCAGGGACAGAAACCTCCTATGGCTACACCTTC.

The rearrangement links TRBV7-2 to TRBJ1-1; D is undetermined. Germline V lookup: CDR1 SGHTA, CDR2 FQGNSA. The CDR3 runs to 15 residues. Trimming stripped 1 base from V and 4 bases from J, with 13 bases between. The CDR3 loop reads CASSLGSGLSTEAFF. For the CDR3, the DNA is TGTGCCAGCAGCTTAGGGTCGGGTTTATCCACTGAAGCTTTCTTT.

The chain uses TRBV19 and TRBJ1-1, with D perhaps TRBD1 (6 bases). Germline CDR1 reads LNHDA; CDR2 reads SQIVND (reference sequence). This CDR3 has 16 amino acids. V was pared by 2 bases and J by 1 base, with 14 bases between. DNA of the CDR3: TGTGCCAGTAGTATAAATGGGAACAGGGCGAACACTGAAGCTTTCTTT. It encodes CASSINGNRANTEAFF.

V and J are TRBV7-9 and TRBJ1-2; 7 bases are a match to TRBD1. Per the germline V gene, CDR1 is SEHNR and CDR2 is FQNEAQ (reference sequence). With 3 bases clipped from V and 3 bases from J, the junction kept 1 base outside the gene matches. The CDR3 consists of 13 residues. CDR3 region: CASSFRGDYGYTF. CDR3 bases: TGTGCCAGCAGCTTCAGGGGGGACTATGGCTACACCTTC.

The V and J genes are TRBV9 and TRBJ1-4; 8 bases fit TRBD1. Trimming cost V 1 base and J 0 bases; bases outside gene matches: 2. Germline V gene lookup returns CDR1 SGDLS and CDR2 YYNGEE. CDR3 length: 16 residues. DNA of the CDR3: TGTGCCAGCAGCGTATCACAGGGGGCAACTAATGAAAAACTGTTTTTT. It codes for CASSVSQGATNEKLFF.

The chain joins TRBV6-1 to TRBJ1-5, with 8 bases lining up with TRBD1. Germline V gene lookup returns CDR1 MNHNS and CDR2 SASEGT. This CDR3 has 15 amino acids. V trimming: 1 base; J trimming: 15 bases; junction bases outside the gene matches: 14. CDR3 region: CASSEVNSGTGVMHF. For the CDR3, the DNA is TGTGCCAGCAGTGAAGTTAATTCCGGGACAGGTGTCATGCATTTT.